Listed here are 26 T cell receptor beta chains from one sample, sequenced in a study of control samples from healthy donors and cancer patients. Assay: immunoSEQ multiplex PCR; the TCRdb copy retains only in-frame clones and omits some. Among some 110,000 clones listed, around 82% were seen once. Material for sequencing was blood. The receptors stem from a woman in her fifties or sixties in good health.

The J gene is TRBJ2-2, the V gene TRBV9; maybe TRBD1 (6 bases). V was pared by 1 base and J by 7 bases, with 20 bases between. The CDR3 contains 17 residues. The germline V gene encodes CDR1 SGDLS and CDR2 YYNGEE. CDR3 loop: CASSVRGSGAPGGELFF. The CDR3 DNA sequence: TGTGCCAGCAGCGTAAGGGGGTCTGGGGCCCCAGGCGGGGAGCTGTTTTTT.

V gene TRBV7-9 combines with J gene TRBJ1-2, with D possibly being TRBD1 (5 bases). This CDR3 region has 14 residues. CDR1 and CDR2 from the germline V gene are SEHNR and FQNEAQ (reference sequence). Trimming shortened V by 2 bases and J by 6 bases, and 13 bases separated the two germline ends. The CDR3 is CASSLSLPGNGYTF. As DNA, the CDR3 is TGTGCCAGCAGCTTAAGCCTACCAGGGAATGGCTACACCTTC.

The chain is built from TRBV7-2 and TRBJ2-3; D perhaps matches TRBD2 (5 bases). Germline values: CDR1 SGHTA, CDR2 FQGNSA. The CDR3 totals 15 residues. Trimming cost V 1 base and J 1 base, with 9 bases left between them. The CDR3 bases are TGTGCCAGCAGCTTAGAACGGGGAGGCACAGATACGCAGTATTTT. It yields the protein CASSLERGGTDTQYF.

V and J are TRBV20-1 and TRBJ1-4, with D possibly being TRBD1 (5 bases). The CDR3 totals 13 residues. V was pared by 3 bases and J by 7 bases, with 12 bases between. The germline V gene has CDR1 DFQATT and CDR2 SNEGSKA (reference sequence). CDR3 region: CSASEGRGEKLFF. For the CDR3, the DNA is TGCAGTGCTAGTGAGGGAAGGGGTGAAAAACTGTTTTTT.

The chain has TRBV6-2 or TRBV6-3 and TRBJ2-7; D remains ambiguous. V was clipped by 2 bases and J by 0 bases, with 8 bases between them. The CDR3 is made up of 14 amino acids. Germline CDR1 is MNHEY and CDR2 is SVGEGT. The CDR3 here is CASSYKTASYEQYF. The DNA of the CDR3 is TGTGCCAGCAGTTACAAGACGGCCTCCTACGAGCAGTACTTC.

The table lists this clone with many counts. J is TRBJ1-1 and V is TRBV15; D not resolved. Per the germline V gene, CDR1 is LNHNV and CDR2 is YYDKDF (reference sequence). V lost 1 base and J lost 3, with 9 bases in between. This CDR3 contains 14 residues. The CDR3 region is CATSRVKGYTEAFF. As DNA, the CDR3 is TGTGCCACCAGCAGAGTGAAGGGATACACTGAAGCTTTCTTT.

J is TRBJ1-6 and V is TRBV9; 10 bases align to TRBD1. The CDR3 totals 15 residues. Trimming at V came to 1 base and at J to 7 bases, leaving 2 bases not matched to a gene. Germline values: CDR1 SGDLS, CDR2 YYNGEE. CDR3 sequence reads: CASSVLGQGNSPLHF. CDR3 nucleotides: TGTGCCAGCAGCGTACTGGGACAGGGGAATTCACCCCTCCACTTT.

V usage is TRBV29-1 and J usage is TRBJ1-4, with 9 bases fitting TRBD1. The trim removed 3 bases at V and 9 bases at J, leaving 5 bases unmatched. This CDR3 region has 13 residues. Looked up from germline, CDR1 is SQVTM and CDR2 is ANQGSEA. This CDR3 is CSVDMGQGKKLFF. In nucleotides, the CDR3 is TGCAGCGTTGACATGGGACAGGGTAAAAAACTGTTTTTT.

The V and J genes are TRBV3-1 (or the pseudogene TRBV3-2) and TRBJ2-5; no clear D. Per germline, CDR1 LGHDT and CDR2 YNNKEL (reference sequence). There are 13 residues in the CDR3. Trimming shortened V by 0 bases and J by 5 bases, and 7 bases separated the two germline ends. The CDR3 nucleotides read TGTGCCAGCAGCCAAGATCGCTGGGAGACCCAGTACTTC. It is translated as CASSQDRWETQYF.

The rearrangement links TRBV29-1 to TRBJ2-1, with 8 bases that match TRBD1. The CDR3 runs 14 residues. Trimming removed 6 bases from V and 6 bases from J; junction bases left unmatched: 10. Per the germline V gene, CDR1 is SQVTM and CDR2 is ANQGSEA. DNA for the CDR3: TGCAGCGTCCGCGACAGGGGACAATTCAATGAGCAGTTCTTC. Its translation: CSVRDRGQFNEQFF.

The CDR3 region has the DNA TGTGCCAGCAGCCAACTCCTGCAAGAGACCCAGTACTTC. This gives the protein CASSQLLQETQYF. The chain has TRBV7-9 and TRBJ2-5, with unresolved D. With 5 bases removed from V and 2 bases from J, the gap between germline ends came to 9 bases. The CDR3 has 13 amino acids. Looked up from germline, CDR1 is SEHNR and CDR2 is FQNEAQ (reference sequence).

The chain links TRBV11-3 to TRBJ2-3, with 10 bases that match TRBD2. The CDR3 loop spans 16 amino acids. V dropped 2 bases and J dropped 4; count of bases not matched to a gene: 6. The germline V gene encodes CDR1 SGHNT and CDR2 YENEEA. CDR3 sequence: CASSLILAGFADTQYF. CDR3 coding DNA: TGTGCCAGCAGCTTAATACTAGCGGGATTTGCAGATACGCAGTATTTT.

This clone turned up a few times. The chain couples TRBV5-6 to TRBJ2-7; the D gene is possibly TRBD1 (5 bases). This CDR3 is built from 16 residues. CDR1 is SGHDT, CDR2 YYEEEE, per germline. The V and J ends lost 3 bases and 0 bases respectively, with 16 bases between them. For the CDR3, the DNA is TGTGCCAGCAGCTCCCGATTTGGACAAAGCTCCTACGAGCAGTACTTC. This codes for CASSSRFGQSSYEQYF.

The chain recombines TRBV6-5 with TRBJ1-2, with 9 bases lining up with TRBD1. CDR1 is MNHEY and CDR2 is SVGAGI in the germline V gene. CDR3 length: 13 residues. With V trimmed by 4 bases and J by 6 bases, 3 bases remained unmatched. The CDR3 nucleotides read TGTGCCAGCAGTTTGGACAGGGGAAATGGCTACACCTTC. Translated, it gives CASSLDRGNGYTF.

The chain joins TRBV5-1 to TRBJ2-1; D not certain. The V gene's germline CDR1 is SGHRS and CDR2 YFSETQ. The CDR3 covers 17 residues. The V end was cut by 0 bases, the J end by 7 bases, with 20 bases between. The CDR3 loop reads CASSLGGVGTSTNEQFF. The CDR3 coding sequence is TGCGCCAGCAGCTTGGGCGGTGTTGGTACAAGTACAAATGAGCAGTTCTTC.

CDR3 amino acids: CASSQDLTGTSGAFF. The CDR3 DNA reads as TGTGCCAGCAGCCAAGATCTTACGGGAACATCGGGAGCTTTCTTT. The V call is TRBV3-1 (or the pseudogene TRBV3-2), the J call TRBJ1-1; D is unclear. The CDR3 has 15 residues. Trimming shortened V by 0 bases and J by 10 bases, and 18 bases separated the two germline ends. Germline V gives CDR1 LGHDT, CDR2 YNNKEL (reference sequence).

The chain links TRBV4-3 to TRBJ2-2; tentative D call: TRBD1 (6 bases). The CDR3 runs to 14 residues. V gave up 4 bases and J gave up 6 bases, with 12 bases separating them. CDR1 and CDR2 from the germline V gene are LGHNA and YSLEER. As DNA, the CDR3 is TGCGCCAGCAGCCGAAACAGGGTCCCCGGGGAGCTGTTTTTT. It is translated as CASSRNRVPGELFF.

The chain links TRBV11-3 to TRBJ2-1; D not resolved. The CDR3 loop spans 14 amino acids. Trimming removed 4 bases from V and 5 bases from J, with 12 bases in between. Germline V gives CDR1 SGHNT, CDR2 YENEEA. CDR3 loop: CASSSKSRNNEQFF. CDR3 nucleotides: TGTGCCAGCAGCTCGAAGTCCAGAAACAATGAGCAGTTCTTC. Filled out from reference TRBV11-3 and TRBJ2-1, the complete variable domain reads EAGVVQSPRYKIIEKKQPVAFWCNPISGHNTLYWYLQNLGQGPELLIRYENEEAVDDSQLPKDRFSAERLKGVDSTLKIQPAELGDSAVYLCASSSKSRNNEQFFGPGTRLTVL.

This chain links TRBV7-3 with TRBJ2-1; D is unresolved. This CDR3 has 13 residues. V was shortened by 3 bases and J by 0 bases, with 3 bases between the two germline ends. CDR1 and CDR2 (germline): SGHTA, FQGTGA. Here the CDR3 reads CASSFNSYNEQFF. CDR3 bases: TGTGCCAGCAGCTTTAACTCCTACAATGAGCAGTTCTTC.

The V gene is TRBV2, the J gene TRBJ2-2, with no clear D. Germline V lookup: CDR1 SNHLY, CDR2 FYNNEI. The V end lost 5 bases, the J end lost 2 bases, and 9 bases lay between the germline ends. This CDR3 contains 14 residues. This CDR3 is CASSLKTNTGELFF. The CDR3 DNA follows: TGTGCCAGCAGTCTCAAAACCAACACCGGGGAGCTGTTTTTT.

The genes are TRBV6-6 and TRBJ2-7; no definite D call. The germline V gene has CDR1 MNHNY and CDR2 SVGAGI (reference sequence). Trimming cost V 8 bases and J 5 bases, with 16 bases left between them. This CDR3 is 13 amino acids long. CDR3 DNA sequence: TGTGCCAGCTCCCTCAACCTCGTCCACGAGCAGTACTTC. Translation: CASSLNLVHEQYF.

CDR3 coding DNA: TGTGCCAGCAGTTACGTTATCAAGGGGTTCACAGATACGCAGTATTTT. Protein sequence: CASSYVIKGFTDTQYF. This chain links TRBV6-7 with TRBJ2-3; weak D call: TRBD1 (5 bases). TRBV6-7 is noted as an ORF with a role that remains uncertain. Trimming stripped 2 bases from V and 2 bases from J, with 14 bases between. CDR3 size: 16 residues.

The chain is built from TRBV5-6 and TRBJ1-1; possibly TRBD1 for D (6 bases). V lost 2 bases and J 5 bases, leaving 16 bases between the germline ends. Germline V CDR1 and CDR2: SGHDT, YYEEEE. The CDR3 totals 15 residues. The CDR3 bases are TGTGCCAGCAGCTTTACAGGGTGGGAGGGGACTGAAGCTTTCTTT. As protein: CASSFTGWEGTEAFF.

In DNA form, the CDR3 reads TGTGCCAGCAGTTTAGCTGAGTGGGGTGGTAGTGAGCAGTTCTTC. Amino acids: CASSLAEWGGSEQFF. V and J are TRBV28 and TRBJ2-1; D unresolved. V lost 2 bases, J lost 9 bases, and 17 bases lay in between. The length of the CDR3 is 15 residues. Germline V gives CDR1 MDHEN, CDR2 SYDVKM.

As concerns this clone: Sequence at one end of the junction differs from germline and may be a read error. V and J are TRBV9 and TRBJ2-3; possible D gene TRBD2, 6 bases. Looked up from germline, CDR1 is SGDLS and CDR2 is YYNGEE. CDR3 size: 15 residues. The chain's CDR3 is CASSVAVTSIDTQYF. Written as DNA, the CDR3 is TGTGCCAGCAGCGTAGCCGTAACTAGCATAGATACGCAGTATTTT.

The gene calls are TRBV6-4 and TRBJ2-7; 9 nucleotides align to TRBD1. The junction had 10 bases not matched to a gene; V was cut back by 7 bases and J by 0 bases. Germline lookup yields CDR1 MRHNA and CDR2 SNTAGT. There are 16 residues in the CDR3. CDR3 in DNA: TGTGCCAGCACCGAACTCCGGGACAGGGACTCCTACGAGCAGTACTTC. Protein sequence: CASTELRDRDSYEQYF.